This paragraph reports one T cell receptor beta chain. What it binds is not known. Germline trimming cut 4 bases from V and 7 bases from J; bases unmatched to any gene: 6. Germline values: CDR1 MNHEY, CDR2 SVGAGI. The CDR3 is 14 residues long. Profiling relied on immunoSEQ multiplex PCR, and the TCRdb table lists in-frame clones only, not all of them. Of 440,000 or so clones detected, 80% to 90% appear once; the ten largest clones hold over 1.5%. The record originates from a study of Ad26.COV2.S vaccination and SARS-CoV-2 variants. As for the study in general: Participant was drawn from the COV1001 Ad26.COV2.S trial arm.

Study outcomes and limitations: Placebo recipients trailed vaccine recipients in spike-specific TCR breadth.

Described treatment: over 15 received Ad26.COV2.S at low or high dose, single or two shots; roughly five received placebo; per-sample allocation not given. Sampling took place 63 days after the first vaccine or placebo injection. In Boston, the donor was an adult between 18-55 years of age. The clonotype was recovered from a person aged 18-60 years who received the Ad26.COV2.S COVID-19 vaccine or a placebo. The rearrangement uses TRBV6-5 and TRBJ1-4; 7 nucleotides align to TRBD1. The material was peripheral blood, obtained in a trial of Ad26.COV2.S vaccine versus placebo. The CDR3: CASSSQGGGEKLFF. CDR3 DNA: TGTGCCAGCAGTTCCCAGGGGGGGGGTGAAAAACTGTTTTTT.